This is a list of T cell receptor beta chains from one sample in a study of control samples from healthy donors and cancer patients. Repertoires were generated with immunoSEQ multiplex PCR, while TCRdb's copy carries only in-frame clones and drops some. Found here are approximately 58,000 clones, around 90% of them singletons; the top ten hold over 12%. Sequencing was performed on PBMCs. Receptor source: a man aged 55 to 69 with head and neck cancer. The CDR3 runs from the conserved cysteine through the conserved F or W. D genes are given only for firm matches.

TRBJ2-7 TRBV15 NA CATSREGGGYEQYF TGTGCCACCAGCAGAGAGGGGGGCGGCTACGAGCAGTACTTC
TRBJ1-1 TRBV28 NA CASSPYHTRTEAFF TGTGCCAGCAGTCCCTACCACACCCGCACTGAAGCTTTCTTT
TRBJ2-7 TRBV29-1 TRBD2 CSVGLAETYEQYF TGCAGCGTTGGACTAGCGGAGACCTACGAGCAGTACTTC
TRBJ1-1 TRBV5-6 NA CASSSAGTHKVVTEAFF TGTGCCAGCAGCTCGGCTGGGACTCACAAGGTGGTCACTGAAGCTTTCTTT
TRBJ2-1 TRBV5-4 TRBD2 CASSPTSGRAPYNEQFF TGTGCCAGCAGCCCAACTAGCGGGAGGGCCCCCTACAATGAGCAGTTCTTC
TRBJ1-1 TRBV5-1 TRBD1 CASSSGDRDFTEAFF TGCGCCAGCAGCTCGGGGGACAGAGACTTCACTGAAGCTTTCTTT
TRBJ1-4 TRBV4-3 NA CASSQDLLDRRNIATNEKLFF TGCGCCAGCAGCCAAGATCTTCTCGACAGAAGAAACATTGCAACTAATGAAAAACTGTTTTTT
TRBJ2-2 TRBV4-3 TRBD2 CASSQDTGGGSGELFF TGCGCCAGCAGCCAAGATACGGGGGGGGGTTCCGGGGAGCTGTTTTTT
TRBJ2-1 TRBV11-2 TRBD1 CASSAPGQGVAEQFF TGTGCCAGCAGCGCTCCGGGACAGGGCGTTGCTGAGCAGTTCTTC
TRBJ2-2 TRBV11-3 NA CASSLAGRARELFF TGTGCCAGCAGCTTAGCTGGGCGCGCCCGGGAGCTGTTTTTT
TRBJ1-4 TRBV30 TRBD1 CAWGAGTEYEKLFF TGTGCCTGGGGGGCCGGGACAGAATATGAAAAACTGTTTTTT
TRBJ2-5 TRBV28 NA CASMGFGAPDKPKETQYF TGTGCCAGCATGGGGTTTGGGGCGCCCGACAAACCTAAAGAGACCCAGTACTTC
TRBJ2-5 TRBV19 NA CAGSAQTVGETQYF TGTGCCGGTAGTGCCCAGACCGTGGGGGAGACCCAGTACTTC
TRBJ2-7 TRBV11-2 TRBD1 CASSRNPRGSSYEQYF TGTGCCAGCAGCCGAAATCCCAGGGGGAGCTCCTACGAGCAGTACTTC
TRBJ2-3 TRBV6-5 NA CASTTGSAADTQYF TGTGCCAGCACCACAGGGTCGGCGGCAGATACGCAGTATTTT
TRBJ2-3 TRBV20-1 TRBD1 CSASPISGQGYWLTDTQYF TGCAGTGCTAGTCCTATTTCCGGACAGGGTTATTGGTTGACAGATACGCAGTATTTT
TRBJ2-3 TRBV18 TRBD2 CASSASGGFTDTQYF TGTGCCAGCTCCGCTAGCGGGGGGTTCACAGATACGCAGTATTTT
TRBJ1-2 TRBV7-2 TRBD1 CASSLTDRGIMDGYTF TGTGCCAGCAGCTTAACGGACAGGGGAATTATGGATGGCTACACCTTC